The T cell receptor (beta chain) described here comes from a study of CXCR3-negative and CXCR3-positive naive CD8 T cells. Study observations and caveats: Similarly elevated diversity marked both naive subsets, with memory CD8+ cells showing far lower diversity. Both naive subsets, CXCR3-negative and CXCR3-positive, displayed similar TRBV-TRBJ usage, unlike memory cells. CXCR3 expression partially decreased after cryopreservation; most assays used fresh PBMCs.

Via 5' RACE with UMI labels, TRB cDNA libraries were prepared. Reanalyzing the 5' RACE reads, TCRdb keeps one entry per CDR3 protein, without DNA. The sample has 48,000 or so distinct CDR3 sequences. The CDR3 extends over 20 amino acids. CDR1 LGHNA and CDR2 YSLEER come from the germline V gene. Worth noting for this clonotype: The antigen remains unidentified.

This receptor was obtained from a human donor in good health. Some clones in this sample may be carry-over from other donors' samples. Sequencing was done on a sample of memory CD8+ T cells from blood. The chain links TRBV4-3 to TRBJ2-3; checking the TCRdb D call of TRBD1 is not possible without DNA. CDR3 region: CASSQVWYIFRGTSTDTQCF.